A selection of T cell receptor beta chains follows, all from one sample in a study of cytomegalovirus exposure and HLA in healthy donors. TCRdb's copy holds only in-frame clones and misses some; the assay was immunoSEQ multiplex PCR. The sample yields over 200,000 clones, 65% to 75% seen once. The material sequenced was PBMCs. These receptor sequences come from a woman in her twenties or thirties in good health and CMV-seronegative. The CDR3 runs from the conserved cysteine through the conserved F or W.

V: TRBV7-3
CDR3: CASSPGVWGDTQYF

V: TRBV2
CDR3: CASGGQGGNSPLHF

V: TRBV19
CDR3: CASRTSGGQETQYF

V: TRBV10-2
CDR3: CASSESRDEKLFF

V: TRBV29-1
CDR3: CSVGEGTTQETQYF

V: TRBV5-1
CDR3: CASSFSGGPSEQYF

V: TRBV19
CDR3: CASSQGIGTEAFF

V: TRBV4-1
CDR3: CASSQDLLPLPSSGNTIYF

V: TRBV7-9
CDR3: CASSLMGQSYEQYF

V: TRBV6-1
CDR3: CASSVQGMAEQFF

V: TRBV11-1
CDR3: CASSTPGEASGYTF

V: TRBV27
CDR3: CASSLSRTGIYGYTF

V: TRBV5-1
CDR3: CASSLMGSFVSTDTQYF

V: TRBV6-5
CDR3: CAGGTGSDGNQPQHF

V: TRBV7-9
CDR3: CASGPGTGDKTQYF

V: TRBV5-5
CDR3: CASSFFGGEETQYF

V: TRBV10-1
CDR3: CASSESGGEDGYTF

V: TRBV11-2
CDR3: CASSAVSINNEQFF

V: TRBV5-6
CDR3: CASSLDGTSYEQYF

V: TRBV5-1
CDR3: CASNYRGPNTEAFF

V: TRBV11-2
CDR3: CASSLGTGYSRRSTEAFF

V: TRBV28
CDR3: CASSLGANTEAFF

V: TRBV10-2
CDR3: CASKGQPMNTEAFF

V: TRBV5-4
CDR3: CASSRGGQFFEAFF

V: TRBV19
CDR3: CASSIGDTSGNTIYF